Presented here are 14 T cell receptor beta chains from one specimen sequenced in a study of technical replicates of blood from a handful of donors. TCRdb's table, derived via immunoSEQ multiplex PCR, lists solely in-frame clones and lacks some. The data show tens of thousands of clones, 90% to 95% seen once. Sequencing was carried out using T cells isolated from PBMCs. These receptors all come from a human donor in good health. Some clones in this sample may be carry-over from other donors' samples.

The V and J genes are TRBV4-1 and TRBJ2-6; 7 bases agree with TRBD1. The CDR3 extends over 19 amino acids. The germline gives CDR1 MGHRA, CDR2 YSYEKL. V was clipped by 0 bases and J by 0 bases; unmatched bases: 8. The CDR3 DNA reads as TGCGCCAGCAGCCAAGATAGGGGACAGAGGTCCTCTGGGGCCAACGTCCTGACTTTC. This sequence encodes CASSQDRGQRSSGANVLTF.

The chain couples TRBV9 to TRBJ1-3, with 7 bases matching TRBD1. Losses at the gene ends were 2 bases for V and 1 base for J; bases not matched to a gene: 3. CDR3 length: 15 residues. Germline values: CDR1 SGDLS, CDR2 YYNGEE. CDR3 sequence: CASSVQGGSGNTIYF. The CDR3 nucleotides read TGTGCCAGCAGCGTCCAGGGGGGATCTGGAAACACCATATATTTT. The entire variable domain, with the rest obtained from reference TRBV9 and TRBJ1-3, is as follows: DSGVTQTPKHLITATGQRVTLRCSPRSGDLSVYWYQQSLDQGLQFLIQYYNGEERAKGNILERFSAQQFPDLHSELNLSSLELGDSALYFCASSVQGGSGNTIYFGEGSWLTVV.

V and J are TRBV6-5 and TRBJ2-7, with TRBD1 matching over 8 bases. V lost 0 bases to trimming and J lost 1 base; unmatched junction nucleotides: 5. Germline V gene lookup returns CDR1 MNHEY and CDR2 SVGAGI. The CDR3 runs 16 residues. The DNA of the CDR3 is TGTGCCAGCAGTTACTCTGGGACAGGCGAATCCTACGAGCAGTACTTC. It yields the protein CASSYSGTGESYEQYF.

The sample holds one count of this clone. The V gene is TRBV7-7, the J gene TRBJ2-1, with 10 bases that match TRBD1. Germline loops: CDR1 SSHAT, CDR2 FNYEAQ (reference sequence). The CDR3 totals 15 residues. V trimming: 3 bases; J trimming: 6 bases; junction bases outside the gene matches: 5. The CDR3: CASSLGDRGFNEQFF. DNA for the CDR3: TGTGCCAGCAGCTTGGGGGACAGGGGATTCAATGAGCAGTTCTTC.

The chain links TRBV19 to TRBJ2-6; the D gene is possibly TRBD1 (5 bases). The V end was cut by 11 bases, the J end by 0 bases, with 8 bases between. This CDR3 contains 13 residues. Germline values: CDR1 LNHDA, CDR2 SQIVND (reference sequence). DNA of the CDR3: TGTGCCGGCAGGGTCTCTGGGGCCAACGTCCTGACTTTC. Its translation: CAGRVSGANVLTF.

V is TRBV6-1 and J is TRBJ1-5, with D perhaps matching TRBD1 (5 bases). CDR1 MNHNS and CDR2 SASEGT come from the germline V gene. Trimming stripped 8 bases from V and 4 bases from J, with 12 bases between. CDR3 length equals 13 residues. The CDR3: CASRRGVNQPQHF. In nucleotides, the CDR3 is TGTGCCAGCCGACGGGGGGTGAATCAGCCCCAGCATTTT.

The chain recombines TRBV10-1 with TRBJ2-7; D may be TRBD2 (5 bases). CDR3 length: 12 amino acids. The ends were cut back, 0 bases at V and 6 bases at J, with 6 bases in the middle. CDR1 is WNHNN, CDR2 SYGVQD, per germline (reference sequence). CDR3: CASSESSAEQYF. The CDR3, as DNA: TGCGCCAGCAGTGAGTCTAGCGCCGAGCAGTACTTC.

The J gene is TRBJ1-1, the V gene TRBV4-1; D is undetermined. The germline V and J ends were trimmed by 0 bases and 5 bases, with 10 bases remaining between them. This CDR3 region has 14 residues. Germline V CDR1 and CDR2: MGHRA, YSYEKL. The CDR3, as DNA: TGCGCCAGCAGCCAAGATCCTGGGGAGACTGAAGCTTTCTTT. This codes for CASSQDPGETEAFF.

J is TRBJ2-3 and V is TRBV5-1, with TRBD1 matching over 8 bases. The CDR3 length is 15 residues. Germline trimming cut 7 bases from V and 5 bases from J; bases unmatched to any gene: 12. Germline V CDR1 and CDR2: SGHRS, YFSETQ. CDR3 amino acids: CASVPKQGDRDTQYF. Here the CDR3 DNA reads TGCGCCAGCGTACCAAAACAGGGGGATCGAGATACGCAGTATTTT.

J is TRBJ1-2 and V is TRBV2, with D possibly being TRBD1 (6 bases). Trimming stripped 0 bases from V and 8 bases from J, with 13 bases between. CDR1 is SNHLY, CDR2 FYNNEI, per germline. This CDR3 has 14 residues. Here the CDR3 reads CASSEAGGGYGYTF. The CDR3 DNA reads TGTGCCAGCAGTGAAGCAGGGGGTGGCTACGGCTACACCTTC. Supplemented by reference TRBV2 and TRBJ1-2, the full variable domain reads EPEVTQTPSHQVTQMGQEVILRCVPISNHLYFYWYRQILGQKVEFLVSFYNNEISEKSEIFDDQFSVERPDGSNFTLKIRSTKLEDSAMYFCASSEAGGGYGYTFGSGTRLTVV.

The chain uses TRBV10-3 and TRBJ1-6, with TRBD1 identical over 7 bases. The germline CDR1 and CDR2 sequences are ENHRY and SYGVKD. With V trimmed by 6 bases and J by 9 bases, 5 bases remained unmatched. CDR3 length equals 13 residues. The CDR3 loop reads CAIRETGISPLHF. The CDR3 DNA is TGTGCCATCAGAGAGACAGGGATTTCACCCCTCCACTTT.

The CDR3 DNA follows: TGTGCCAGCAGCCTCAGCGGGTGGTACTACAATGAGCAGTTCTTC. This translates into CASSLSGWYYNEQFF. The rearrangement links TRBV7-2 to TRBJ2-1, with a tentative D call TRBD2 (6 bases). The germline V and J ends were trimmed by 5 bases and 3 bases, with 14 bases remaining between them. Germline CDR1 SGHTA, CDR2 FQGNSA. CDR3 length: 15 residues.

The chain recombines TRBV7-6 with TRBJ1-2; D perhaps matches TRBD1 (5 bases). In germline, CDR1 is SGHVS, CDR2 FNYEAQ. The CDR3 length is 14 residues. Trimming shortened V by 3 bases and J by 1 base, and 9 bases separated the two germline ends. CDR3 nucleotides: TGTGCCAGCAGCTTCGGGGGGAGTAACTATGGCTACACCTTC. Residues: CASSFGGSNYGYTF.

The J gene is TRBJ1-2, the V gene TRBV19, with 8 positions matching TRBD1. Germline V gene lookup returns CDR1 LNHDA and CDR2 SQIVND (reference sequence). V trimming: 4 bases; J trimming: 4 bases; junction bases outside the gene matches: 5. This CDR3 contains 14 residues. CDR3 bases: TGTGCCAGTAGTAGCAGGGGGCAAGGCTATGGCTACACCTTC. It specifies CASSSRGQGYGYTF.